The next 8 T cell receptor beta chains were all read from a single sample in a study of blood T cell repertoires in COVID-19. The protocol was immunoSEQ multiplex PCR, while the TCRdb copy is restricted to in-frame clones and leaves out a portion. Of about 100,000 clones in the sample, 92% were seen once. What was sequenced was peripheral blood. The receptors derive from a man aged 50-59 years with active COVID-19.

The chain recombines TRBV27 with TRBJ2-1, with 7 bases aligning to TRBD1. The CDR3 consists of 14 residues. V lost 10 bases and J lost 9; bases outside the gene matches: 15. Germline CDR1 reads MNHEY; CDR2 reads SMNVEV (reference sequence). The CDR3 coding sequence is TGTGCCACCTACCCGGGGACAGCCATCGGTGAGCAGTTCTTC. It encodes CATYPGTAIGEQFF.

The count of this clone is one. The genes are TRBV27 and TRBJ2-2; D remains unclear. CDR3 size: 13 residues. Germline V gene data show CDR1 as MNHEY and CDR2 as SMNVEV (reference sequence). The V end was cut by 5 bases, the J end by 8 bases, with 12 bases between. The CDR3 spells CASSPRTTGELFF. The CDR3 nucleotides are TGTGCCAGCAGTCCCCGTACTACTGGGGAGCTGTTTTTT.

This chain connects TRBV24-1 to TRBJ2-7; 11 bases agree with TRBD1. This CDR3 has 15 residues. The ends lost 4 bases at V and 7 bases at J; junction bases unmatched: 8. Per germline, CDR1 KGHDR and CDR2 SFDVKD. CDR3 in amino acids: CATSDRDRGAREQYF. The DNA for the CDR3 is TGTGCCACCAGTGACCGGGACAGGGGGGCTAGGGAGCAGTACTTC.

The chain has TRBV19 and TRBJ1-1; 7 bases are shared with TRBD1. Germline V lookup: CDR1 LNHDA, CDR2 SQIVND (reference sequence). This CDR3 is 13 amino acids long. J gave up 10 bases and V 5 bases, and 10 bases lay outside the gene matches. The CDR3 loop is CASSPGQSQGAFF. CDR3 nucleotides: TGTGCCAGTAGTCCGGGACAGTCTCAGGGAGCTTTCTTT. Drawing the rest from reference TRBV19 and TRBJ1-1, the complete variable domain is DGGITQSPKYLFRKEGQNVTLSCEQNLNHDAMYWYRQDPGQGLRLIYYSQIVNDFQKGDIAEGYSVSREKKESFPLTVTSAQKNPTAFYLCASSPGQSQGAFFGQGTRLTVV.

The rearrangement joins TRBV6-5 to TRBJ2-2; 7 bases are shared with TRBD1. Per germline, CDR1 MNHEY and CDR2 SVGAGI. CDR3 length: 14 residues. With V trimmed by 5 bases and J by 4 bases, 4 bases remained unmatched. The CDR3: CASSRDSSTGELFF. As DNA, the CDR3 is TGTGCCAGCAGTCGGGACAGCAGCACCGGGGAGCTGTTTTTT.

The V and J genes are TRBV29-1 and TRBJ1-2; D ambiguous. This CDR3 spans 12 amino acids. V lost 2 bases to trimming and J lost 2 bases, with 6 bases between them. Germline assignment: CDR1 SQVTM and CDR2 ANQGSEA. The CDR3 is CSVEWANYGYTF. CDR3 DNA: TGCAGCGTTGAATGGGCGAACTATGGCTACACCTTC. Full variable domain (rest looked up from reference TRBV29-1 and TRBJ1-2): SAVISQKPSRDICQRGTSLTIQCQVDSQVTMMFWYRQQPGQSLTLIATANQGSEATYESGFVIDKFPISRPNLTFSTLTVSNMSPEDSSIYLCSVEWANYGYTFGSGTRLTVV.

V usage is TRBV10-3 and J usage is TRBJ2-2, with TRBD1 as a possible D gene (6 bases). The length of the CDR3 is 15 residues. The germline CDR1 and CDR2 sequences are ENHRY and SYGVKD. Trimming stripped 0 bases from V and 7 bases from J, with 12 bases between. The CDR3 DNA follows: TGTGCCATCAGTGAGTCCGTGACAGGTGGCGGGGAGCTGTTTTTT. Residues: CAISESVTGGGELFF.

The chain uses TRBV25-1 and TRBJ1-1; D is perhaps TRBD1 (6 bases). This CDR3 comprises 16 residues. The V gene lost 2 bases and the J gene lost 0 bases, with 13 bases spanning the gap. The germline V gene encodes CDR1 MGHDK and CDR2 SYGVNS. The CDR3 reads CASSETPTGVNTEAFF. For the CDR3, the DNA is TGTGCCAGCAGTGAAACCCCGACAGGAGTGAACACTGAAGCTTTCTTT.